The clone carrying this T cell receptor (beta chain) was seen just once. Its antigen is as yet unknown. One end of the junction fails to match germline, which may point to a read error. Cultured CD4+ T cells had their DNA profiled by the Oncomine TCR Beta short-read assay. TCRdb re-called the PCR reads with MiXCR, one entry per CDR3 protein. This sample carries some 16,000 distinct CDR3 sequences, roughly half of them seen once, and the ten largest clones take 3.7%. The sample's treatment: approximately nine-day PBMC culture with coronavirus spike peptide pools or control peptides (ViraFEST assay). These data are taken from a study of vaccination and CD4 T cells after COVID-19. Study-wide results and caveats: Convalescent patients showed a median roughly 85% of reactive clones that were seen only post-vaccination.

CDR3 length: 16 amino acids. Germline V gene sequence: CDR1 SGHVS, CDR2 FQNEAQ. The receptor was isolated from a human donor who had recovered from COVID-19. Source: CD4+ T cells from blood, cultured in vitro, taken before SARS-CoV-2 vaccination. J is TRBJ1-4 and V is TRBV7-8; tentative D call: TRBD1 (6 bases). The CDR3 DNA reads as TGTGCCAGCAGCTTAGAAATCGGGACACACAATGAAAGACTGTTTTTT. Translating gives CASSLEIGTHNERLFF.